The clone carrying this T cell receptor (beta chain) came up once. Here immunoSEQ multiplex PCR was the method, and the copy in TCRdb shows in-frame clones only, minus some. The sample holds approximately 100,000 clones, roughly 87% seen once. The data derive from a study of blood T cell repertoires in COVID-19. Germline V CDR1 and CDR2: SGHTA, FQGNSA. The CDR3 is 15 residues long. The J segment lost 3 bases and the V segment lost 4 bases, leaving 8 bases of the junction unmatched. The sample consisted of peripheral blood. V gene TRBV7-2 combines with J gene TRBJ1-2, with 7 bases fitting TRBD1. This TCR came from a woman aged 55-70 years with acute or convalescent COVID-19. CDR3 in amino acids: CASSSPDRFDYGYTF. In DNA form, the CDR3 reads TGTGCCAGCAGCTCCCCGGACAGGTTCGACTATGGCTACACCTTC.